This entry is about one T cell receptor beta chain. Measured with immunoSEQ multiplex PCR; TCRdb has only the in-frame clones, and not every one. Among 14,000 or so clones listed, roughly 70% were seen once. These data come from a study of chemoradiotherapy in HPV16-positive cancers. This CDR3 is 17 amino acids long. The germline V gene has CDR1 SGHRS and CDR2 YFSETQ. Germline trimming cut 2 bases from V and 7 bases from J; bases unmatched to any gene: 9. The clonotype originates from a human donor with HPV-associated anogenital cancer. This sequence joins TRBV5-1 and TRBJ2-2; 12 bases match TRBD2. The specimen was collected from a patient who underwent chemoradiotherapy. The CDR3 sequence: CASSFILAGGPNGELFF. In DNA form, the CDR3 reads TGCGCCAGCAGCTTCATCCTAGCGGGGGGGCCGAACGGGGAGCTGTTTTTT. Full variable domain (missing parts from reference TRBV5-1 and TRBJ2-2): KAGVTQTPRYLIKTRGQQVTLSCSPISGHRSVSWYQQTPGQGLQFLFEYFSETQRNKGNFPGRFSGRQFSNSRSEMNVSTLELGDSALYLCASSFILAGGPNGELFFGEGSRLTVL.